One sample yielded the 13 T cell receptor beta chains listed below, sequenced in a study of human T cells and chemical hapten exposure. TCRdb re-analysed the RACE reads in MiXCR, keeping a single row per CDR3 protein. The sample shows around 62,000 distinct CDR3 sequences, around 7% of them seen only once. Described time point: pre-sensitization, week 0. Indicated treatment: therapeutic diphenylcyclopropenone sensitization with weekly scalp DPC. This material consisted of whole blood, taken in connection with sensitization to the hapten diphenylcyclopropenone (DPC). Source of these receptors: a young woman with alopecia areata. Some clones in this sample may be carry-over from other donors' samples.

This clonotype has a count of ten or more. The rearrangement uses TRBV7-2 and TRBJ2-1; TRBD2 agrees at 7 bases. CDR1 and CDR2 from the germline V gene are SGHTA and FQGNSA. The CDR3 covers 13 residues. The trim removed 5 bases at V and 6 bases at J, leaving 4 bases unmatched. This chain's CDR3 is CASSPRLANEQFF. DNA for the CDR3: TGTGCCAGCAGCCCCCGACTAGCCAATGAGCAGTTCTTC.

This clonotype was observed a handful of times. J is TRBJ2-5 and V is TRBV5-1, with 8 bases matching TRBD2. CDR3 length: 15 residues. CDR1 is SGHRS, CDR2 YFSETQ, per germline. J lost 1 base, V lost 3 bases, and 5 bases had no gene match. The chain's CDR3 is CASSYGLAVQETQYF. In DNA form, the CDR3 reads TGCGCCAGCAGCTACGGACTAGCCGTCCAAGAGACCCAGTACTTC.

This clonotype was observed many times. The J gene is TRBJ2-7, the V gene TRBV20-1; possible D gene TRBD1, 5 bases. The CDR3 sequence is 15 residues long. Trimming removed 1 base from V and 3 bases from J, with 16 bases in between. Germline CDR1 is DFQATT and CDR2 is SNEGSKA (reference sequence). The CDR3 is CSARGGAAVNYEQYF. Here the CDR3 DNA reads TGCAGTGCTAGAGGTGGGGCGGCAGTTAACTACGAGCAGTACTTC.

This clonotype was observed at least ten times. This CDR3 reads CASIGGRDDTEAFF. The CDR3 DNA reads TGTGCCAGCATAGGTGGCAGGGACGACACTGAAGCTTTCTTT. The rearrangement links TRBV2 to TRBJ1-1, with a tentative D call TRBD1 (5 bases). V lost 7 bases and J 3 bases, leaving 15 bases between the germline ends. CDR1 SNHLY and CDR2 FYNNEI come from the germline V gene. CDR3 length: 14 residues.

This clonotype was recorded a few times. At one end the junction does not follow the germline gene, possibly because of a read error. The rearrangement joins TRBV28 to TRBJ1-2; D not resolved. The CDR3 sequence is 15 residues long. Looked up from germline, CDR1 is MDHEN and CDR2 is SYDVKM. CDR3 DNA sequence: TGTGCCAGCAGTTTATGGCAGGCGACCGGCTATGGCGACACCTTC. It encodes CASSLWQATGYGDTF.

Only a few counts were recorded for this clonotype. CDR3 in DNA: TGCGCCAGCAGCTTGGAAGGTCCTATTACGGGGGGCTACACCTTC. Translating gives CASSLEGPITGGYTF. The chain couples TRBV5-1 to TRBJ1-2; D uncertain. The CDR3 has 15 residues. Per the germline V gene, CDR1 is SGHRS and CDR2 is YFSETQ. Trimming removed 0 bases from V and 8 bases from J, with 17 bases in between.

This clonotype was detected many times. The chain links TRBV6-1 to TRBJ1-1; D gene uncertain. Trimming shortened V by 8 bases and J by 3 bases, and 19 bases separated the two germline ends. Germline-derived CDR1 and CDR2 are MNHNS and SASEGT. The CDR3 is 15 residues long. Written as DNA, the CDR3 is TGTGCCAGCGCGGAAGGGATCAACGAAGACACTGAAGCTTTCTTT. Translated, it gives CASAEGINEDTEAFF.

This clonotype has ten or more counts. The chain links TRBV5-1 to TRBJ1-1, with D perhaps matching TRBD1 (5 bases). CDR3 length equals 15 residues. Germline CDR1 SGHRS, CDR2 YFSETQ. Trimming shortened V by 0 bases and J by 5 bases, and 14 bases separated the two germline ends. The chain's CDR3 is CASSLAVGHSTEAFF. DNA for the CDR3: TGCGCCAGCAGCTTGGCGGTCGGACATAGTACTGAAGCTTTCTTT.

This clonotype was counted ten times or more. The chain uses TRBV12-3 or TRBV12-4 and TRBJ2-1; D gene unclear. The length of the CDR3 is 16 residues. The germline V and J ends were trimmed by 3 bases and 0 bases, with 12 bases remaining between them. CDR3 DNA sequence: TGTGCCAGCAGTTTTCTGGGGATAAGCTCCTACAATGAGCAGTTCTTC. Encoded protein: CASSFLGISSYNEQFF.

Many counts were recorded for this clonotype. The V and J genes are TRBV7-9 and TRBJ2-7; D call uncertain. Germline assignment: CDR1 SEHNR and CDR2 FQNEAQ (reference sequence). The CDR3 runs to 13 residues. Trimming took 2 bases from V and 3 from J, leaving 8 bases between them. In DNA, the CDR3 is TGTGCCAGCAGCTTACATGCAGACTACGAGCAGTACTTC. It specifies CASSLHADYEQYF.

This clonotype was seen more than once but under ten times. This chain connects TRBV20-1 to TRBJ2-3; perhaps TRBD1 as D (6 bases). The V gene's germline CDR1 is DFQATT and CDR2 SNEGSKA (reference sequence). The CDR3 length is 14 residues. The V and J ends lost 6 bases and 0 bases respectively, with 13 bases between them. The CDR3 sequence: CSAKRTASTDTQYF. In nucleotides, the CDR3 is TGCAGTGCGAAACGGACAGCTAGCACAGATACGCAGTATTTT.

At least ten counts were recorded for this clonotype. This chain joins TRBV6-1 and TRBJ2-6; D is unresolved. V was pared by 4 bases and J by 3 bases, with 10 bases between. CDR3 length: 15 amino acids. Germline lookup yields CDR1 MNHNS and CDR2 SASEGT. The CDR3 loop reads CASSGFRIGANVLTF. In DNA, the CDR3 is TGTGCCAGCAGTGGATTTCGAATTGGGGCCAACGTCCTGACTTTC.

In its sample, this clonotype was seen many times. The rearrangement joins TRBV3-1 to TRBJ1-1, with D maybe TRBD1 (5 bases). This CDR3 region has 16 residues. V was clipped by 0 bases and J by 5 bases, with 16 bases between them. Germline-derived CDR1 and CDR2 are LGHDT and YNNKEL (reference sequence). CDR3 sequence reads: CASSQEIGVGRTEAFF. The DNA for the CDR3 is TGTGCCAGCAGCCAAGAAATAGGGGTAGGGAGAACTGAAGCTTTCTTT.